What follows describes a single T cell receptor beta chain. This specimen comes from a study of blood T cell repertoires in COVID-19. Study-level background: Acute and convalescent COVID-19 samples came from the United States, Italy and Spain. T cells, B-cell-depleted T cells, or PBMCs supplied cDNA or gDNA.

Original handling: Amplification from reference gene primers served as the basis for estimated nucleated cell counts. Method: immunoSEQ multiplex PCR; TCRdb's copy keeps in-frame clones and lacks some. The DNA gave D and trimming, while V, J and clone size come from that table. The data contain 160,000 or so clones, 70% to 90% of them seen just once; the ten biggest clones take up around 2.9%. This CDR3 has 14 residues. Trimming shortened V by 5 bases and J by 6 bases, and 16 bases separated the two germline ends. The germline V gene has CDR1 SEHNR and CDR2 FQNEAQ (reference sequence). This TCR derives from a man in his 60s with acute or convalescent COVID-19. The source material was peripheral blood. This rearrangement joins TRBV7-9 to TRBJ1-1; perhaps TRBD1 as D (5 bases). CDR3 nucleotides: TGTGCCAGCAGCCCCAGGGCAGGCCCATCTGAAGCTTTCTTT. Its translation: CASSPRAGPSEAFF.